This TCR beta chain originates from a study of CD8 T cells in ankylosing spondylitis listed by TCRdb under 2017. Background on the whole study: The study set out to find disease-linked TCR variants by profiling T cell receptor beta repertoires in ankylosing spondylitis patients and healthy donors. The whole study cohort included 108 healthy donors and roughly 24 ankylosing spondylitis patients. Peripheral blood samples were taken, and synovial fluid was additionally collected from ankylosing spondylitis patients. Beyond this particular receptor, the publication reports: The disease-linked clones showed a CD8+ phenotype and occurred at relatively low frequencies in peripheral blood. The disease-linked clones were reported as significantly enriched in matched synovial fluid samples from ankylosing spondylitis patients. Blood from ankylosing spondylitis patients appeared to be characterized by a TCR beta motif made up of under 10 highly homologous amino acid variants. Some motif variants had previously been reported in the synovial fluid and blood of reactive arthritis patients, which suggests shared mechanisms of disease initiation.

As regards this clonotype: What antigen it recognizes has not been identified. Qualities for individual bases were not recorded, and no much larger clone is one base off.

The junction shows trimming of 4 bases on V and 3 bases on J, plus 10 bases between the germline ends. CDR1 MNHNS and CDR2 SASEGT were looked up in the germline V gene. Spanning cysteine to phenylalanine, the CDR3 consists of 14 amino acids. Solely the CDR3 DNA is kept, with 42 bases framed from the first base. Sequencing was carried out with an Illumina HiSeq 2500. TCR beta libraries were prepared by quantitative 5'-RACE with molecular barcodes. The paper's data handling went like this. A new computational method based on a probabilistic model of VDJ rearrangement was used to identify disease-linked TCR variants. TCRdb reanalyzed the raw reads on its own, using fastp at Q25 for trimming and MiXCR for clone calling, and kept in-frame beta chains. Each entry is one CDR3 protein sequence, shown with its most common DNA and genes. These V and J calls rely on TCRdb rather than the paper's analysis. The sample table contains a few hundred thousand distinct CDR3 sequences; only one count was recorded for under 25% of them. The top ten clonotypes cover roughly 3.6% of the sample.

This clonotype originated in a female donor with ankylosing spondylitis or in good health (not recorded which). The specimen sequenced was blood, either unsorted or a sorted T cell fraction (not recorded which). This chain joins TRBV6-1 to TRBJ2-1, with the D gene call left open. The bases are TGTGCCAGCAGTGCGACAAGCTACTACAATGAGCAGTTCTTC. The translation is CASSATSYYNEQFF.